The 2 T cell receptor beta chains given below trace back to one sample, sequenced in a study of identical twins. TCRdb redid the calling of the 5' RACE reads with MiXCR, one entry per CDR3 protein. Altogether around 530,000 distinct CDR3 sequences are present, around 15% being singletons, with the ten largest covering more than 0.4%. The sample was also reused in another study, on yellow fever vaccine responses in identical twins.

Material for sequencing was CD4+ T cells sorted from blood. All receptors come from a woman aged 18-29 years in good health.

The DNA for the CDR3 is TGCAGTGCTAGCGGGGGGGCCCCGAGTGAGCAGTTCTTC. Its protein is CSASGGAPSEQFF. The chain combines TRBV20-1 with TRBJ2-1, with TRBD2 matching over 8 bases. CDR1 is DFQATT and CDR2 is SNEGSKA in the germline V gene (reference sequence). This CDR3 comprises 13 residues. The J segment lost 9 bases and the V segment lost 3 bases, leaving 7 bases of the junction unmatched.

This clonotype has a handful of counts. The chain couples TRBV20-1 to TRBJ1-2, with a possible D match to TRBD1 (6 bases). The germline V gene has CDR1 DFQATT and CDR2 SNEGSKA (reference sequence). This CDR3 is built from 14 residues. V lost 0 bases to trimming and J lost 4 bases, with 12 bases between them. CDR3 loop: CSARDGGRGYGYTF. CDR3 coding DNA: TGCAGTGCTAGAGACGGAGGCAGGGGCTATGGCTACACCTTC.